The TCR beta chain described here comes from a study of shared clonotypes between healthy human individuals. TCRdb keeps only in-frame clones here, not all; method: immunoSEQ multiplex PCR. In the table there are some 2.1 million clones, 80% to 95% of which are singletons. The ends were cut back, 0 bases at V and 7 bases at J, with 13 bases in the middle. CDR1 is SGHRS, CDR2 YFSETQ, per germline. The CDR3 is 15 residues long. Regarding this clone: What it binds is unknown.

Points from the study as a whole: The study sampled only blood, and tissue repertoires likely differ.

Naive-designated CD8 cells lacked CD45RO, were positively enriched for CCR7, and omitted terminally differentiated effector memory CD45RA+ cells. V gene TRBV5-1 combines with J gene TRBJ2-2; D not certain. The clonotype originates from a man between 18 and 29 years old in good health. Some clones in this sample may be carry-over from other donors' samples. Sequencing was performed on naive CD8+ T cells from PBMCs. CDR3 amino acids: CASSLVGKSIGELFF. Here the CDR3 DNA reads TGCGCCAGCAGCTTGGTTGGGAAAAGTATCGGGGAGCTGTTTTTT.